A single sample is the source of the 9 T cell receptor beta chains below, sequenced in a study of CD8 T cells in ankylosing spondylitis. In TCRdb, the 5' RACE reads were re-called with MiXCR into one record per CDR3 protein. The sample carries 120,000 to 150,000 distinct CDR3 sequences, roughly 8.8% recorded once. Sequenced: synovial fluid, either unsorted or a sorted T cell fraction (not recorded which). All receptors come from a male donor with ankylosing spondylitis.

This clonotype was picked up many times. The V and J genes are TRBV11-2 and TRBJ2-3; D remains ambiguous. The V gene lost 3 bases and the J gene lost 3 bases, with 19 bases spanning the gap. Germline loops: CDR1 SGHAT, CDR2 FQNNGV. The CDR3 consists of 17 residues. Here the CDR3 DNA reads TGTGCCAGCAGCTTTTTGTCCCGATATATCCCTACAGATACGCAGTATTTT. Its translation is CASSFLSRYIPTDTQYF.

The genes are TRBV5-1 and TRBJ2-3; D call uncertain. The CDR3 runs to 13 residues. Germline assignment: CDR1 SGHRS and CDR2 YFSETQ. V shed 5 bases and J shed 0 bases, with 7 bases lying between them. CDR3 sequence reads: CASSTASTDTQYF. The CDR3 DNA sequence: TGCGCCAGCAGTACGGCGAGCACAGATACGCAGTATTTT. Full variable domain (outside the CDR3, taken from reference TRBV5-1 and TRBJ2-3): KAGVTQTPRYLIKTRGQQVTLSCSPISGHRSVSWYQQTPGQGLQFLFEYFSETQRNKGNFPGRFSGRQFSNSRSEMNVSTLELGDSALYLCASSTASTDTQYFGPGTRLTVL.

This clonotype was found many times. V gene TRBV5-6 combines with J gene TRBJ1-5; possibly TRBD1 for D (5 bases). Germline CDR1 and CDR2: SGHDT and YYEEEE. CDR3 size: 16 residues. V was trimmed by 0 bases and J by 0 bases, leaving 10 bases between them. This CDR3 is CASSLGRGLSNQPQHF. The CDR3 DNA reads TGTGCCAGCAGCTTGGGAAGGGGCCTTAGCAATCAGCCCCAGCATTTT.

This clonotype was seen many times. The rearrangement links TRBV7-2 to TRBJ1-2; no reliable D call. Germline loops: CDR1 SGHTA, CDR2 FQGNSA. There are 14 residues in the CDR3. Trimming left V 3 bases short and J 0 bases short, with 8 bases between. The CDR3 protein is CASSLASTNYGYTF. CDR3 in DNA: TGTGCCAGCAGCTTGGCCAGTACTAACTATGGCTACACCTTC.

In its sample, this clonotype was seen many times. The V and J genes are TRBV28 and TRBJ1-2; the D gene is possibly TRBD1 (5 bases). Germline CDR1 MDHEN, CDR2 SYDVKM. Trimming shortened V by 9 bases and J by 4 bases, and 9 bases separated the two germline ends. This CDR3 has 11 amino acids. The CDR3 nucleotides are TGTGCCAGGTGGGACGGCTATGGCTACACCTTC. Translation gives CARWDGYGYTF.

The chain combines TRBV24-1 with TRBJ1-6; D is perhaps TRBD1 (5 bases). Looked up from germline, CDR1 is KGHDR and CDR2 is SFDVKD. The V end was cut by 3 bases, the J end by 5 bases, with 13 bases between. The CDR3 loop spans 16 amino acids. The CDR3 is CATSDAREGDNSPLHF. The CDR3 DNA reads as TGTGCCACCAGTGATGCCAGGGAAGGGGATAATTCACCCCTCCACTTT.

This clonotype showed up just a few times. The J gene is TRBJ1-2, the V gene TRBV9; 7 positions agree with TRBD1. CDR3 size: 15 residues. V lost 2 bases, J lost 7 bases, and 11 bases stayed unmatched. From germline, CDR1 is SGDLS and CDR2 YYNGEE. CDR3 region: CASSVGPDRVAGYTF. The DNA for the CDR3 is TGTGCCAGCAGCGTTGGCCCAGACAGGGTGGCTGGCTACACCTTC.

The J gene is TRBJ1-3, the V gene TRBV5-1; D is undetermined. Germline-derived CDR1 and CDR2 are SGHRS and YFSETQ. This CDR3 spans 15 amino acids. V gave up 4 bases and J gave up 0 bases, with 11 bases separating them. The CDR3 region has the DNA TGCGCCAGCAGCCTACGGACGGACTCTGGAAACACCATATATTTT. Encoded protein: CASSLRTDSGNTIYF. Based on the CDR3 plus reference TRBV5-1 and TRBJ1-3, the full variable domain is KAGVTQTPRYLIKTRGQQVTLSCSPISGHRSVSWYQQTPGQGLQFLFEYFSETQRNKGNFPGRFSGRQFSNSRSEMNVSTLELGDSALYLCASSLRTDSGNTIYFGEGSWLTVV.

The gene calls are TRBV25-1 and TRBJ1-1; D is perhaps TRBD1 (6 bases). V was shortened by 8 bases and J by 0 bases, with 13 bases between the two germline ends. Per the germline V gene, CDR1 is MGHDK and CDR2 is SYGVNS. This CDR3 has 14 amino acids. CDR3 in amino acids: CASPLDSLNTEAFF. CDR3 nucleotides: TGTGCCAGCCCCCTGGACAGTCTGAACACTGAAGCTTTCTTT.